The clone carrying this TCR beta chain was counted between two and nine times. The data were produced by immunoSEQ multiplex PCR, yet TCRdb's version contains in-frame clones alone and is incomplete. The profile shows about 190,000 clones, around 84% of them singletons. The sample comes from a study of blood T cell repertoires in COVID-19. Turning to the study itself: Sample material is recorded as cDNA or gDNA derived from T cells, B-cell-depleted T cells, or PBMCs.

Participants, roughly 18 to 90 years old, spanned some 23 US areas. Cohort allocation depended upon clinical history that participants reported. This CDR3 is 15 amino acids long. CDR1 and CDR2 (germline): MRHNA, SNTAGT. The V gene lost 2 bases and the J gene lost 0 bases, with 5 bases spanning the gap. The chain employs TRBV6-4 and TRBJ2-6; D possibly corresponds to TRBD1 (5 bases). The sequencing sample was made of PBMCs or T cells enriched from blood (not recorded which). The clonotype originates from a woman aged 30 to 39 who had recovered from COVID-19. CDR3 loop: CASSDGHSGANVLTF. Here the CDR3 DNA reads TGTGCCAGCAGTGACGGACACTCTGGGGCCAACGTCCTGACTTTC.